This T cell receptor (beta chain) was retrieved from a study of T-cell reconstitution after alpha-beta-depleted transplantation in children. It was with unique molecular identifiers that the TCRbeta library was prepared. MiXCR, run by TCRdb on the PCR reads, gives a single entry per CDR3 protein. The sample yields some 350,000 distinct CDR3 sequences, approximately 10% seen once. This material consisted of PBMCs from the stem cell graft donor, taken from the stem cell graft. This TCR was sampled from a human donor who donated a stem cell graft to a child with acute lymphoblastic leukemia.

CDR3: CASAAGGPTDTQYF. CDR3 coding DNA: TGTGCCAGCGCCGCGGGAGGGCCAACAGATACGCAGTATTTT. The chain employs TRBV11-3 and TRBJ2-3; TRBD2 aligns across 9 bases. This CDR3 comprises 14 residues. The ends lost 8 bases at V and 3 bases at J; junction bases unmatched: 6. The germline V gene encodes CDR1 SGHNT and CDR2 YENEEA.